Following are 31 T cell receptor beta chains from one sample sequenced in a study of blood T cell repertoires in COVID-19. Method: immunoSEQ multiplex PCR; TCRdb's copy keeps in-frame clones and lacks some. The sample gives approximately 76,000 clones, just over 85% of which show up once; approximately 46% is in the top ten. The sample comprised peripheral blood. These receptors came from a human donor in a cohort sampled during active COVID-19.

The V call is TRBV25-1, the J call TRBJ2-7; TRBD1 might be the D (6 bases). The V gene lost 3 bases and the J gene lost 0 bases, with 15 bases spanning the gap. The CDR3 is 16 amino acids. CDR1 MGHDK and CDR2 SYGVNS come from the germline V gene. The CDR3 protein is CASSDVTGQNSYEQYF. As DNA, the CDR3 is TGTGCCAGCAGTGATGTGACAGGCCAAAACTCCTACGAGCAGTACTTC.

This clone was observed once. The J gene is TRBJ2-5, the V gene TRBV19; 9 nucleotides match TRBD2. CDR3 size: 14 residues. J gave up 3 bases and V 6 bases, and 5 bases lay outside the gene matches. Germline assignment: CDR1 LNHDA and CDR2 SQIVND (reference sequence). This CDR3 reads CASRTIAGEETQYF. The DNA of the CDR3 is TGTGCCAGTAGAACAATAGCGGGAGAAGAGACCCAGTACTTC.

The V gene is TRBV11-2, the J gene TRBJ2-2, with 8 bases lining up with TRBD2. Germline CDR1 and CDR2: SGHAT and FQNNGV. This CDR3 region has 18 residues. The V segment lost 5 bases and the J segment 4 bases; nucleotides outside the gene matches: 15. Here the CDR3 reads CASSPPALGLGFTGELFF. In nucleotides, the CDR3 is TGTGCCAGCAGCCCCCCGGCGTTGGGACTAGGCTTCACCGGGGAGCTGTTTTTT.

A few counts support this clone. The rearrangement links TRBV19 to TRBJ1-2, with 9 bases fitting TRBD1. The CDR3 is 15 amino acids. Germline trimming cut 7 bases from V and 3 bases from J; bases unmatched to any gene: 9. Looked up from germline, CDR1 is LNHDA and CDR2 is SQIVND (reference sequence). The CDR3 region has the DNA TGTGCCAGTACTCCTCCGGGACAGGGTTACTATGGCTACACCTTC. The encoded protein is CASTPPGQGYYGYTF.

V usage is TRBV5-8 and J usage is TRBJ1-4, with a tentative D call TRBD1 (5 bases). V lost 7 bases and J 5 bases, leaving 12 bases between the germline ends. The CDR3 extends over 13 amino acids. Germline V lookup: CDR1 SGHTS, CDR2 YDEGEE. The CDR3 here is CASFRDFNEKLFF. For the CDR3, the DNA is TGTGCCAGCTTCCGGGACTTCAATGAAAAACTGTTTTTT.

The chain carries TRBV6-1 and TRBJ2-5; tentative D call: TRBD2 (5 bases). The CDR3 is 14 residues long. V was trimmed by 2 bases and J by 5 bases, leaving 12 bases between them. CDR1 is MNHNS, CDR2 SASEGT, per germline. The CDR3 protein is CASSEFGVSETQYF. The CDR3 DNA sequence: TGTGCCAGCAGTGAATTCGGGGTTTCGGAGACCCAGTACTTC.

The chain joins TRBV7-2 to TRBJ2-7; D is unresolved. The CDR3 is 11 residues long. CDR1 is SGHTA and CDR2 is FQGNSA in the germline V gene. Trimming left V 3 bases short and J 3 bases short, with 3 bases between. The CDR3 nucleotides read TGTGCCAGCAGCTTCTTCTACGAGCAGTACTTC. Translating gives CASSFFYEQYF.

This clone is hyperexpanded. J is TRBJ2-1 and V is TRBV14; 11 bases align to TRBD1. CDR3 length: 16 amino acids. CDR1 is SGHDN, CDR2 FVKESK, per germline. V gave up 6 bases and J gave up 5 bases; unmatched junction bases: 9. CDR3 nucleotide sequence: TGTGCCAGCAGTGCTATACCGGGACAGGGGGACAATGAGCAGTTCTTC. Its protein product is CASSAIPGQGDNEQFF. Variable domain in full (rest from reference TRBV14 and TRBJ2-1): EAGVTQFPSHSVIEKGQTVTLRCDPISGHDNLYWYRRVMGKEIKFLLHFVKESKQDESGMPNNRFLAERTGGTYSTLKVQPAELEDSGVYFCASSAIPGQGDNEQFFGPGTRLTVL.

The chain carries TRBV5-1 and TRBJ1-1; tentative D call: TRBD1 (6 bases). Germline assignment: CDR1 SGHRS and CDR2 YFSETQ. Trimming stripped 1 base from V and 7 bases from J, with 8 bases between. The CDR3 spans 12 residues. Written as DNA, the CDR3 is TGCGCCAGCAGCTTGTCAGGGGTTGAAGCTTTCTTT. Residues: CASSLSGVEAFF.

The chain employs TRBV10-3 and TRBJ1-2; 7 nucleotides align to TRBD1. Germline V CDR1 and CDR2: ENHRY, SYGVKD. Trimming took 3 bases from V and 7 from J; bases not matched to a gene: 8. The CDR3 is made up of 14 amino acids. CDR3 in amino acids: CAISDPTGRSGYTF. In DNA, the CDR3 is TGTGCCATCAGTGACCCGACAGGGAGGAGTGGCTACACCTTC.

This chain links TRBV2 with TRBJ1-5, with D unresolved. The CDR3 loop spans 14 amino acids. Trimming removed 4 bases from V and 1 base from J, with 8 bases in between. Germline-derived CDR1 and CDR2 are SNHLY and FYNNEI. CDR3 bases: TGTGCCAGCAGTGGAGGCCCCAGCAATCAGCCCCAGCATTTT. It yields the protein CASSGGPSNQPQHF.

The sample holds many counts of this clone. The genes are TRBV6-5 and TRBJ1-1; no firm D call. This CDR3 is built from 13 residues. CDR1 is MNHEY, CDR2 SVGAGI, per germline. The V and J ends lost 5 bases and 1 base respectively, with 8 bases between them. The CDR3 coding sequence is TGTGCCAGCAGTAACGGGGAGAACACTGAAGCTTTCTTT. Translating gives CASSNGENTEAFF.

The gene calls are TRBV10-3 and TRBJ2-1; TRBD2 aligns across 15 bases. This CDR3 has 16 residues. Germline V gives CDR1 ENHRY, CDR2 SYGVKD. The V segment lost 6 bases and the J segment 8 bases; nucleotides outside the gene matches: 8. DNA of the CDR3: TGTGCCATCAGGAAAGGACTAGCGGGGGGGAACGATGAGCAGTTCTTC. Residues: CAIRKGLAGGNDEQFF.

V and J are TRBV27 and TRBJ2-7, with 11 bases matching TRBD2. The CDR3 is 15 residues long. From germline, CDR1 is MNHEY and CDR2 SMNVEV (reference sequence). J was trimmed by 3 bases and V by 9 bases; bases with no gene match: 10. The CDR3 region is CASRPLAGANYEQYF. CDR3 sequence (DNA): TGTGCCAGTCGTCCACTAGCGGGAGCTAACTACGAGCAGTACTTC.

The chain is built from TRBV18 and TRBJ2-5; D may be TRBD1 (5 bases). The length of the CDR3 is 19 residues. Deletions cut 6 bases from V and 0 bases from J, with 26 bases between. Germline CDR1 is KGHSH and CDR2 is LQKENI. The CDR3: CASSLGHRGSPRYQETQYF. DNA for the CDR3: TGTGCCAGCTCGCTCGGACATAGGGGCTCTCCCCGGTACCAAGAGACCCAGTACTTC.

The rearrangement links TRBV2 to TRBJ2-5, with TRBD2 matching 12 bases. In germline, CDR1 is SNHLY, CDR2 FYNNEI. The CDR3 consists of 16 residues. V lost 5 bases, J lost 3 bases, and 7 bases stayed unmatched. CDR3 sequence (DNA): TGTGCCAGCAGTTATAGACTAGCGGGAGAGGAAGAGACCCAGTACTTC. This codes for CASSYRLAGEEETQYF.

A few counts support this clone. The gene calls are TRBV6-5 and TRBJ2-7, with 8 bases aligning to TRBD1. This CDR3 contains 14 residues. Germline V CDR1 and CDR2: MNHEY, SVGAGI. V trimming: 7 bases; J trimming: 3 bases; junction bases outside the gene matches: 8. The CDR3 bases are TGTGCCAGCAAATTGACAGGGGCTGTCTACGAGCAGTACTTC. It codes for CASKLTGAVYEQYF.

V usage is TRBV7-6 and J usage is TRBJ2-1; TRBD2 agrees at 14 bases. Germline CDR1 and CDR2: SGHVS and FNYEAQ. The CDR3 is made up of 18 amino acids. The V gene end was trimmed by 4 bases and the J gene end by 8 bases; junction bases not matched to a gene: 13. The CDR3 sequence: CASSYGLAGGVTWDEQFF. The CDR3 nucleotides read TGTGCCAGCAGCTACGGACTAGCGGGGGGTGTTACATGGGATGAGCAGTTCTTC.

The chain couples TRBV6-4 to TRBJ2-3, with a possible D match to TRBD1 (5 bases). CDR1 is MRHNA and CDR2 is SNTAGT in the germline V gene. The ends were cut back, 3 bases at V and 4 bases at J, with 8 bases in the middle. This CDR3 has 13 amino acids. CDR3 region: CASSDQGSDTQYF. The CDR3 coding sequence is TGTGCCAGCAGTGATCAGGGTTCAGATACGCAGTATTTT.

The CDR3: CASSQETPGTSGSTDTQYF. As DNA, the CDR3 is TGTGCCAGCAGCCAAGAAACTCCCGGGACTAGCGGGAGCACAGATACGCAGTATTTT. The chain combines TRBV3-1 (or the pseudogene TRBV3-2) with TRBJ2-3, with 12 bases matching TRBD2. Germline CDR1 and CDR2: LGHDT and YNNKEL (reference sequence). The CDR3 consists of 19 residues. V trimming: 0 bases; J trimming: 0 bases; junction bases outside the gene matches: 7.

The chain combines TRBV7-3 with TRBJ2-2, with 9 bases identical to TRBD1. The CDR3 spans 14 residues. V gave up 6 bases and J gave up 7 bases; unmatched junction bases: 6. Germline V gene data show CDR1 as SGHTA and CDR2 as FQGTGA. This CDR3 is CASRPQGAIGELFF. The CDR3 region has the DNA TGTGCCAGCAGGCCACAGGGGGCCATCGGGGAGCTGTTTTTT.

J is TRBJ1-1 and V is TRBV2, with D possibly TRBD1 on 6 matching bases. Per germline, CDR1 SNHLY and CDR2 FYNNEI. The CDR3 length is 15 residues. Trimming removed 5 bases from V and 0 bases from J, with 13 bases in between. Here the CDR3 reads CASSLDSQMNTEAFF. DNA of the CDR3: TGTGCCAGCAGTCTGGACAGTCAAATGAACACTGAAGCTTTCTTT.

This clone was seen only a few times. The chain combines TRBV4-1 with TRBJ1-4, with 11 bases matching TRBD1. J lost 7 bases, V lost 4 bases, and 5 bases had no gene match. The CDR3 spans 15 residues. CDR1 is MGHRA and CDR2 is YSYEKL in the germline V gene. DNA for the CDR3: TGCGCCAGCAGCCCCCCCGGGACAGGGGGTGAAAAACTGTTTTTT. It specifies CASSPPGTGGEKLFF.

The chain is built from TRBV19 and TRBJ2-5, with D perhaps TRBD1 (5 bases). The V and J ends lost 3 bases and 7 bases respectively, with 12 bases between them. This CDR3 comprises 13 residues. The V gene's germline CDR1 is LNHDA and CDR2 SQIVND (reference sequence). The CDR3 is CASSMGRERTQYF. DNA of the CDR3: TGTGCCAGTAGTATGGGCAGGGAACGGACCCAGTACTTC.

J is TRBJ2-7 and V is TRBV2; 9 bases fit TRBD1. Trimming removed 4 bases from V and 5 bases from J; junction bases left unmatched: 6. CDR3 length: 14 residues. Germline CDR1 SNHLY, CDR2 FYNNEI. The CDR3 bases are TGTGCCAGCAGTGTCCTGACAGGGGGTAACGAGCAGTACTTC. Protein product: CASSVLTGGNEQYF.

This chain connects TRBV27 to TRBJ2-5; 10 nucleotides align to TRBD2. The CDR3 covers 17 residues. The V and J ends lost 5 bases and 5 bases, in that order; junction bases with no gene match: 14. Germline V gene data show CDR1 as MNHEY and CDR2 as SMNVEV (reference sequence). CDR3: CASSTPLLAGTLETQYF. For the CDR3, the DNA is TGTGCCAGCAGTACCCCCCTACTAGCGGGAACGTTGGAGACCCAGTACTTC.

V gene TRBV9 combines with J gene TRBJ2-7; 14 nucleotides match TRBD2. The CDR3 extends over 15 amino acids. Trimming cost V 3 bases and J 4 bases; bases outside gene matches: 3. Germline V gene data show CDR1 as SGDLS and CDR2 as YYNGEE. DNA of the CDR3: TGTGCCAGCAGCGGGGGACTAGCGGGAGTATACGAGCAGTACTTC. It is translated as CASSGGLAGVYEQYF.

The rearrangement links TRBV23-1 to TRBJ1-5; D is ambiguous. TRBV23-1 is an ORF, and what it does is uncertain. CDR3 length: 17 amino acids. V was shortened by 0 bases and J by 2 bases, with 14 bases between the two germline ends. The DNA of the CDR3 is TGCGCCAGCAGTCAATCCCCACAGAAACCGGGCAATCAGCCCCAGCATTTT. Translating it yields CASSQSPQKPGNQPQHF.

This chain joins TRBV13 and TRBJ2-3; 13 bases align to TRBD2. Per the germline V gene, CDR1 is PRHDT and CDR2 is FYEKMQ (reference sequence). This CDR3 is 16 amino acids long. J gave up 2 bases and V 5 bases, and 4 bases lay outside the gene matches. The CDR3 DNA is TGTGCCAGCAGCCCTGGACTAGCGGGGGCCACAGATACGCAGTATTTT. Translating gives CASSPGLAGATDTQYF.

This clone was counted a few times. The V gene is TRBV11-2, the J gene TRBJ1-5; D is ambiguous. Per germline, CDR1 SGHAT and CDR2 FQNNGV. V was shortened by 1 base and J by 4 bases, with 8 bases between the two germline ends. The CDR3 totals 14 residues. DNA of the CDR3: TGTGCCAGCAGCTTAGGGCGCGGAAATCAGCCCCAGCATTTT. Its translation is CASSLGRGNQPQHF. The entire variable domain, with the rest obtained from reference TRBV11-2 and TRBJ1-5, is as follows: EAGVAQSPRYKIIEKRQSVAFWCNPISGHATLYWYQQILGQGPKLLIQFQNNGVVDDSQLPKDRFSAERLKGVDSTLKIQPAKLEDSAVYLCASSLGRGNQPQHFGDGTRLSIL.

The rearrangement uses TRBV28 and TRBJ2-1; 7 nucleotides agree with TRBD2. Germline assignment: CDR1 MDHEN and CDR2 SYDVKM. This CDR3 comprises 16 residues. V dropped 5 bases and J dropped 4; count of bases not matched to a gene: 11. The CDR3 is CASSPGGDVTYNEQFF. CDR3 nucleotide sequence: TGTGCCAGCAGTCCTGGGGGGGACGTCACTTACAATGAGCAGTTCTTC. Full variable domain (outside the CDR3, taken from reference TRBV28 and TRBJ2-1): DVKVTQSSRYLVKRTGEKVFLECVQDMDHENMFWYRQDPGLGLRLIYFSYDVKMKEKGDIPEGYSVSREKKERFSLILESASTNQTSMYLCASSPGGDVTYNEQFFGPGTRLTVL.